This T cell receptor beta chain was recovered during a study of shared clonotypes between healthy human individuals. Assay: immunoSEQ multiplex PCR; the TCRdb copy retains only in-frame clones and omits some. Counted here are about 2.4 million clones, 93% occurring once; the ten biggest clones make up 0.35% to 0.45%. This CDR3 has 15 residues. After removal of 3 bases from V and 6 bases from J, the junction contained 8 bases not matched to a gene. Germline V CDR1 and CDR2: LNHDA, SQIVND (reference sequence). In the case of this clone: Its antigen is still unknown.

General study results and limits: Sorted-subset sequencing, rarefaction showed, was incomplete despite large depth. The naive CD4 repertoires of four donors were compared, and roughly 5% of clonotypes were shared.

This sequence was found in a man between 18 and 35 years old in good health. Some clones in this sample may be carry-over from other donors' samples. The chain employs TRBV19 and TRBJ2-1; 7 positions match TRBD2. The sequenced sample was naive CD4+ T cells from PBMCs. Noted subset: CD45RA+ positively selected. The CDR3 nucleotides are TGTGCCAGTAGTATTAAGCGGGACCCGCTCAATGAGCAGTTCTTC. Its protein is CASSIKRDPLNEQFF.